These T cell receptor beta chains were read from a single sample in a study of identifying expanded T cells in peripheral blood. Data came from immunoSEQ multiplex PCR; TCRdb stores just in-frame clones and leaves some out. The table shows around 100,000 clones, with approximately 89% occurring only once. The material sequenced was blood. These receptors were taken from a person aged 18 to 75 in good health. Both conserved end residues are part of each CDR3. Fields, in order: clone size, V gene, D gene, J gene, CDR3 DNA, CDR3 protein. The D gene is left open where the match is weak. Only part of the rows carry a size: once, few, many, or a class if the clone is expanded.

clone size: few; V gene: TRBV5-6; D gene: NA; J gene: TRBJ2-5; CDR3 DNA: TGTGCCAGCAGCTTGGATCAAGAGACCCAGTACTTC; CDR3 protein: CASSLDQETQYF
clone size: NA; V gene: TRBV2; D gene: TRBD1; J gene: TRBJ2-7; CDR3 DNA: TGTGCCAGCAGGGACAGGGGCAATTACGAGCAGTACTTC; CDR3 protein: CASRDRGNYEQYF
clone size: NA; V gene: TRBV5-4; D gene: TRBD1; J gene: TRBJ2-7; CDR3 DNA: TGTGCCAGCAGCTTGGGGACAGGATCTACCTACGAGCAGTACTTC; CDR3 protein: CASSLGTGSTYEQYF
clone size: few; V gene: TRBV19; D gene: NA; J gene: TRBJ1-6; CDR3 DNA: TGTGCCAGTAGAACCGTGTGGGGGCTTGATTCACCCCTCCACTTT; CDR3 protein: CASRTVWGLDSPLHF
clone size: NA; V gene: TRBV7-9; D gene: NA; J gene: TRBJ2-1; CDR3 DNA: TGTGCCAGCAGCTCACCAGGAGATAACAATGAGCAGTTCTTC; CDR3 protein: CASSSPGDNNEQFF
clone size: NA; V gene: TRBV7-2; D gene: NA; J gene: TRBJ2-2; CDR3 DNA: TGTGCCAGCCCTCAAGGATCGAACACCGGGGAGCTGTTTTTT; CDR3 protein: CASPQGSNTGELFF
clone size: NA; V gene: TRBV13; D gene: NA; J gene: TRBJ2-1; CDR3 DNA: TGTGCCAGCAGCCGAAGACTAGGGAACAATGAGCAGTTCTTC; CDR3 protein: CASSRRLGNNEQFF
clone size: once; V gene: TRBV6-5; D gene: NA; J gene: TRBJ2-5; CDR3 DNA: TGTGCCAGCAGTTACGGGGGTGAGCAGACCCAGTACTTC; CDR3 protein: CASSYGGEQTQYF
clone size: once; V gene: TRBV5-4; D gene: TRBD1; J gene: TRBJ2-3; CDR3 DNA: TGTGCCAGCAGCTCCGAACAGGGGGCCCTAGGAGATACGCAGTATTTT; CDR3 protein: CASSSEQGALGDTQYF
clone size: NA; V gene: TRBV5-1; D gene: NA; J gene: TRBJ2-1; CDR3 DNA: TGCGCCAGCAGCTTGGCCATCAACCCCGGGCACAATGAGCAGTTCTTC; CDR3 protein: CASSLAINPGHNEQFF
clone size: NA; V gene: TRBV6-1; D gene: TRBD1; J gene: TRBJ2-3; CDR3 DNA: TGTGCCAGCAGTGCAAACAGGGGAAATGTGGATACGCAGTATTTT; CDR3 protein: CASSANRGNVDTQYF
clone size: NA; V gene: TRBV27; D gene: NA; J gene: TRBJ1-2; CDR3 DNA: TGTGCCAGCAGGAGGACAGTGAGTTCCAGGGGCAACTATGGCTACACCTTC; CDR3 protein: CASRRTVSSRGNYGYTF
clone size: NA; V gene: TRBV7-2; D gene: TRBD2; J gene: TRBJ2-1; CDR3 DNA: TGTGCCAGCAGCTTAAGTGGAGCGGGGTACAATGAGCAGTTCTTC; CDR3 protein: CASSLSGAGYNEQFF
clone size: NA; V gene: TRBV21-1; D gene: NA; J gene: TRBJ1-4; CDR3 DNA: TGTGCCAGCAGCAAAATGGGCCTCGGTGAAAAACTGTTTTTT; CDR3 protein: CASSKMGLGEKLFF
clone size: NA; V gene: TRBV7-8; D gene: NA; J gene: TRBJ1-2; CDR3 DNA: TGTGCCAGCAGCCCGGAAGGGGGTCTTCCGAACTATGGCTACACCTTC; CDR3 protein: CASSPEGGLPNYGYTF
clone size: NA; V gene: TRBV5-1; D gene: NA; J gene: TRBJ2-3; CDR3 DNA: TGCGCCAGCAGCTTGGAAGATACGCAGTATTTT; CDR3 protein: CASSLEDTQYF
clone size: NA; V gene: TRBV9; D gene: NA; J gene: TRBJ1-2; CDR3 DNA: TGTGCCAGCAGCGTAATGGACGGGGATAACTATGGCTACACCTTC; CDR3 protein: CASSVMDGDNYGYTF
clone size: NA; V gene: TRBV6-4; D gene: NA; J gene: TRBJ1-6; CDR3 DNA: TGTGCCAGCAGTGTCGAACATGGGTCACCCCTCCACTTT; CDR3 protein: CASSVEHGSPLHF
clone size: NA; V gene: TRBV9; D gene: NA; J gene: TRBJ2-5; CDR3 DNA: TGTGCCAGCAGCGTGTCTGAGACCCAGTACTTC; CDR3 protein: CASSVSETQYF
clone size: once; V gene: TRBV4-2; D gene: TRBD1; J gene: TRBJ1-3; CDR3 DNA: TGTGCCAGCAGCCAAGATTTGGGGACAGGTGGAAACACCATATATTTT; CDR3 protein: CASSQDLGTGGNTIYF
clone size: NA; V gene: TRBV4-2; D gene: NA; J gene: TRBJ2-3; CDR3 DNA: TGTGCCAGCAGCTCGGGGAACACAGATACGCAGTATTTT; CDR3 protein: CASSSGNTDTQYF
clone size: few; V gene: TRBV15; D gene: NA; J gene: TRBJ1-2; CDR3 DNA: TGTGCCACCAGCAGAGATCACTATGGCTACACCTTC; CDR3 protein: CATSRDHYGYTF
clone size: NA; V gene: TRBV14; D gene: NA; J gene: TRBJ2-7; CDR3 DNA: TGTGCCAGCAGCTCAGGGTCCGAGCAGTACTTC; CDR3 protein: CASSSGSEQYF
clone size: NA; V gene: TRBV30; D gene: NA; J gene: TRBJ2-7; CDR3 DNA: TGTGCCTGGAGTGCCGTCTCCGGGTCTAAAATTTCCTACGAGCAGTACTTC; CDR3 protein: CAWSAVSGSKISYEQYF
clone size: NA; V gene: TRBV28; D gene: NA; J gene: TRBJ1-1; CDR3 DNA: TGTGCCAGCAGTAAACATGGGGGGAACACTGAAGCTTTCTTT; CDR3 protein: CASSKHGGNTEAFF
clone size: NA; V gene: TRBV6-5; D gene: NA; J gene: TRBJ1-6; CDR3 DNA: TGTGCCAGCAGTTCTATCGGGGTACATTCACCCCTCCACTTT; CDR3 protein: CASSSIGVHSPLHF
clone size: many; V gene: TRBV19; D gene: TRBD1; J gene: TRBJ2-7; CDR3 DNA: TGTGCCAGTAGTATAGCAACAGGGGGATACGAGCAGTACTTC; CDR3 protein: CASSIATGGYEQYF
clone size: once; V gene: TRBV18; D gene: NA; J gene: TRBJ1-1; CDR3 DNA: TGTGCCAGCTCACCCCCGGGGGGGGAAGCTTTCTTT; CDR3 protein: CASSPPGGEAFF
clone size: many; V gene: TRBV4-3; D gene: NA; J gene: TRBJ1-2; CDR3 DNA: TGCGCCAGCAGCCAAGATTTTAGAGAGGGAGGTGGCTACACCTTC; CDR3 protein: CASSQDFREGGGYTF
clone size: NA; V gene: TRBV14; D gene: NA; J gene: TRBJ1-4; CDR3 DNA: TGTGCCAGCAGCCATAGTAATCTTAATGAAAAACTGTTTTTT; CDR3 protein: CASSHSNLNEKLFF